This TCR beta chain was sequenced in a study of glioma-infiltrating T cells after dendritic cell vaccination. Study-wide background: Glioblastoma patients came from Phase I and II dendritic cell vaccination trials. Autologous tumor lysate-pulsed dendritic cell vaccination was given between about 2003 and 2013.

Time point denoted: after dendritic cell vaccination, including at tumor progression/relapse. As concerns this clone: What it binds is not known.

Overall study findings and caveats: Longer survival after dendritic cell vaccination followed higher pretreatment TIL content. Higher TCR clonality did not directly relate to longer survival.

Only in-frame clones appear in the TCRdb table, and some are missing; sequencing was by immunoSEQ multiplex PCR. The sample includes around 78,000 clones, around 85% seen only once; the top ten take over 6.5%. The clonotype comes from a human donor with glioblastoma. Material: blood, obtained after dendritic cell vaccination.

The CDR3 DNA follows: TGCGCCAGCAAGGGGACAGGGACCTATGGCTACACCTTC. Translating gives CASKGTGTYGYTF. This sequence joins TRBV4-1 and TRBJ1-2; 9 bases agree with TRBD1. The junction had 4 bases not matched to a gene; V was cut back by 7 bases and J by 4 bases. The CDR3 spans 13 residues. The germline V gene encodes CDR1 MGHRA and CDR2 YSYEKL.